The 15 T cell receptor beta chains presented below share a single source sample, sequenced in a study of shared clonotypes between healthy human individuals. Profiling relied on immunoSEQ multiplex PCR, and the TCRdb table lists in-frame clones only, not all of them. Of roughly 1,500,000 clones in the sample, approximately 98.5% were seen once. The sequenced material came from naive CD4+ T cells sorted from blood. The subset denotes: CD45RA+ positively selected. Receptors were obtained from a man aged 25 to 40 in good health.

The V and J genes are TRBV19 and TRBJ2-1; D possibly corresponds to TRBD2 (5 bases). Trimming pared 1 base from V and 4 bases from J, leaving 11 bases between. CDR1 and CDR2 from the germline V gene are LNHDA and SQIVND (reference sequence). The length of the CDR3 is 15 residues. Here the CDR3 DNA reads TGTGCCAGTAGTATAGTCCCTAGCAGGTACAATGAGCAGTTCTTC. This sequence encodes CASSIVPSRYNEQFF.

This chain joins TRBV18 and TRBJ2-6; either TRBD1 or TRBD2 may fit D (5 bases each). The CDR3 contains 15 residues. From germline, CDR1 is KGHSH and CDR2 LQKENI. Trimming removed 1 base at V and 2 bases at J, with 6 bases between. CDR3 bases: TGTGCCAGCTCACCACTGGGACCTGGGGCCAACGTCCTGACTTTC. Protein product: CASSPLGPGANVLTF.

The chain is built from TRBV28 and TRBJ2-1, with 8 positions matching TRBD2. Germline CDR1 and CDR2: MDHEN and SYDVKM. The V and J ends lost 6 bases and 2 bases, in that order; junction bases with no gene match: 9. This CDR3 spans 16 amino acids. The CDR3 nucleotides are TGTGCCAGCAGCCCACCAGCGGGAGTACCCTACAATGAGCAGTTCTTC. Its translation: CASSPPAGVPYNEQFF.

This clone was seen once. The chain has TRBV5-1 and TRBJ1-1, with D tentatively TRBD1 (5 bases). V was shortened by 0 bases and J by 4 bases, with 10 bases between the two germline ends. Germline CDR1 and CDR2: SGHRS and YFSETQ. CDR3 length: 14 amino acids. CDR3 in amino acids: CASSLEEGPTEAFF. In DNA form, the CDR3 reads TGCGCCAGCAGCTTGGAGGAGGGGCCCACTGAAGCTTTCTTT.

The rearrangement uses TRBV30 and TRBJ2-2; D is uncertain. V dropped 2 bases and J dropped 1 base, with 8 bases sitting between them. Looked up from germline, CDR1 is GTSNPN and CDR2 is SVGIG (reference sequence). This CDR3 is built from 14 residues. The CDR3 DNA follows: TGTGCCTGGAGTAATTTAGTGAACACCGGGGAGCTGTTTTTT. Translated: CAWSNLVNTGELFF.

This sequence joins TRBV27 and TRBJ2-7; 11 bases are shared with TRBD1. J gave up 6 bases and V 1 base, and 8 bases lay outside the gene matches. The CDR3 contains 16 residues. Germline V gene lookup returns CDR1 MNHEY and CDR2 SMNVEV (reference sequence). The CDR3 region is CASSLFPGTGGFEQYF. For the CDR3, the DNA is TGTGCCAGCAGTTTATTTCCCGGGACAGGGGGATTCGAGCAGTACTTC.

The J gene is TRBJ2-5, the V gene TRBV25-1; 7 bases agree with TRBD2. Germline V gives CDR1 MGHDK, CDR2 SYGVNS. The length of the CDR3 is 14 residues. The J segment lost 5 bases and the V segment lost 10 bases, leaving 13 bases of the junction unmatched. The CDR3 sequence: CATSRGGIQETQYF. The DNA for the CDR3 is TGTGCCACCAGCCGGGGAGGGATACAGGAGACCCAGTACTTC.

The sample holds one count of this clone. The rearrangement joins TRBV6-1 to TRBJ1-1, with unresolved D. CDR1 and CDR2 (germline): MNHNS, SASEGT. The CDR3 sequence is 13 residues long. V was pared by 4 bases and J by 1 base, with 7 bases between. DNA for the CDR3: TGTGCCAGCAGTGTTGGAGAGAACACTGAAGCTTTCTTT. It codes for CASSVGENTEAFF.

V is TRBV14 and J is TRBJ2-3, with TRBD2 matching 10 bases. J gave up 0 bases and V 2 bases, and 8 bases lay outside the gene matches. CDR3 length: 18 amino acids. The germline V gene has CDR1 SGHDN and CDR2 FVKESK. In DNA form, the CDR3 reads TGTGCCAGCAGCCAACTAGCGGGAGTCCTATCTAGCACAGATACGCAGTATTTT. Its protein product is CASSQLAGVLSSTDTQYF.

Here the CDR3 reads CASRIGGYYSYEQYF. In DNA form, the CDR3 reads TGTGCCAGCAGGATCGGCGGGTATTACTCCTACGAGCAGTACTTC. This rearrangement joins TRBV6-6 to TRBJ2-7; TRBD2 might be the D (5 bases). The germline V gene has CDR1 MNHNY and CDR2 SVGAGI (reference sequence). The CDR3 is made up of 15 amino acids. V was pared by 6 bases and J by 0 bases, with 15 bases between.

As for this clone: The same CDR3 arises from other DNA sequences in this sample as well. The V call is TRBV18, the J call TRBJ2-1, with 11 nucleotides matching TRBD2. The V and J ends lost 5 bases and 3 bases, in that order; junction bases with no gene match: 3. CDR3 size: 15 residues. Germline values: CDR1 KGHSH, CDR2 LQKENI. CDR3 residues: CASSAGTSGYNEQFF. CDR3 sequence (DNA): TGTGCCAGCTCAGCCGGGACTAGCGGCTACAATGAGCAGTTCTTC. Drawing the rest from reference TRBV18 and TRBJ2-1, the complete variable domain is NAGVMQNPRHLVRRRGQEARLRCSPMKGHSHVYWYRQLPEEGLKFMVYLQKENIIDESGMPKERFSAEFPKEGPSILRIQQVVRGDSAAYFCASSAGTSGYNEQFFGPGTRLTVL.

Points on this clone: The sample holds other DNA sequences that translate to the same CDR3. This chain uses TRBV20-1 with TRBJ2-5; no firm D call. The V and J ends lost 1 base and 5 bases respectively, with 5 bases between them. This CDR3 is 11 amino acids long. Germline-derived CDR1 and CDR2 are DFQATT and SNEGSKA (reference sequence). CDR3 in DNA: TGCAGTGCTAGAGCGCGGGAGACCCAGTACTTC. It codes for CSARARETQYF.

This clone was picked up one time. The V gene is TRBV5-4, the J gene TRBJ2-7; 8 bases fit TRBD1. Germline CDR1 SGHNT, CDR2 YYREEE (reference sequence). V trimming: 4 bases; J trimming: 3 bases; junction bases outside the gene matches: 9. This CDR3 comprises 15 residues. The CDR3 DNA follows: TGTGCCAGCAGCAGAGAGGGGACAGGACGCTACGAGCAGTACTTC. This encodes CASSREGTGRYEQYF.

In regard to this clone: This CDR3 is also generated by other DNA sequences in the sample. CDR3 sequence reads: CASSWDSQETQYF. CDR3 nucleotide sequence: TGCGCCAGCAGCTGGGACTCGCAAGAGACCCAGTACTTC. V usage is TRBV5-1 and J usage is TRBJ2-5, with a tentative D call TRBD2 (6 bases). Germline loops: CDR1 SGHRS, CDR2 YFSETQ. V was trimmed by 3 bases and J by 2 bases, leaving 8 bases between them. This CDR3 is 13 amino acids long.

V usage is TRBV11-2 and J usage is TRBJ2-3, with D perhaps being TRBD1 or TRBD2 (5 bases each). Trimming left V 2 bases short and J 4 bases short, with 10 bases between. The germline V gene encodes CDR1 SGHAT and CDR2 FQNNGV. CDR3 length equals 14 residues. The chain's CDR3 is CASSLLGVPDTQYF. The CDR3 DNA reads TGTGCCAGCAGCTTATTGGGGGTCCCAGATACGCAGTATTTT.